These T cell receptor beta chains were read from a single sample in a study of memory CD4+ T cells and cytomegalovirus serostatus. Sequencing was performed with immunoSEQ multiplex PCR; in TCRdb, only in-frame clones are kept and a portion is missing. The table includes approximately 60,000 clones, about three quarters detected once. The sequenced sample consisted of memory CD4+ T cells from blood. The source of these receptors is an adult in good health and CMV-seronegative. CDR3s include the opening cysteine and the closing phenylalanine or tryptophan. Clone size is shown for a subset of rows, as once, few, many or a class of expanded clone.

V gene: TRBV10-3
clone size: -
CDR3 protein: CAISVDSNYGYTF

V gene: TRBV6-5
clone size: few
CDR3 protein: CASSWDRRTTYEQYF

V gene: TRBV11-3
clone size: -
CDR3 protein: CASSWGWVAGEPYNEQFF

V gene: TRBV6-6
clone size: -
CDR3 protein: CASSDGGGLNNEQFF

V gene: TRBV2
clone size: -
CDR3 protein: CASSEGNGQLYGYTF

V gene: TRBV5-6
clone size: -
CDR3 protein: CASSLNAEQFF

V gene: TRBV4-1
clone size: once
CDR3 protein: CASSEGLAQETQYF

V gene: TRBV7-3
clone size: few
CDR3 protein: CASSLGQGHNEQFF

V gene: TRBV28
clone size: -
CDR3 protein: CASSLGASSEKLFF

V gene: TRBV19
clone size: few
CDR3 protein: CASSTTAVGNQPQHF

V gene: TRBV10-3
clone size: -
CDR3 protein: CAISKIAGAYNEQFF

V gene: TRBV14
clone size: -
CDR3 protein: CASSPLGPGNTIYF

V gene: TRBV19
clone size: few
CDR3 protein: CASSIDLTSDTGELFF

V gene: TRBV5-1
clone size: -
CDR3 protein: CASSWGTGDSYEQYF

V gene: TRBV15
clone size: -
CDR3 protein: CATSREAFGGYTF

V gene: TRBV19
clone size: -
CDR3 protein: CASSGVFSSGANVLTF

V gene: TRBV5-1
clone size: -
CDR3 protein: CASAVAGVDEQFF

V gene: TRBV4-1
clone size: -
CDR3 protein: CASSQDPGYSGNTIYF

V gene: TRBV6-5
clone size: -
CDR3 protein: CASSVSGNQPQHF

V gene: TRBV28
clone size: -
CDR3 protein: CAVGTANSNQPQHF

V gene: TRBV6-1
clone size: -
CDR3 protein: CASSLSVLKYEQYF

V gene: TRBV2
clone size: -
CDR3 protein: CASSEPASGNTIYF

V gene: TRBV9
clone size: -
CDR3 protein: CASSIQQGPYNEQFF

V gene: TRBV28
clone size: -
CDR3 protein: CASVPGSYSNQPQHF

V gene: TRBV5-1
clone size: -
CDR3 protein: CASSLSTGWNGELFF

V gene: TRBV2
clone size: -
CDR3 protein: CASSEAEESPQHF

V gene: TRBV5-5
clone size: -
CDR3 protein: CASRLRQINEKLFF

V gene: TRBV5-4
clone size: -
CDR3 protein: CASSSGRGQQYTGELFF

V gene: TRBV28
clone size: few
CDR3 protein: CASSSDGGGLSGYTF

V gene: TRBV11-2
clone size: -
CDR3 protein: CASSSRQGANTEAFF

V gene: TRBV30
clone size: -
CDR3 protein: CAWSVLTGGSPLHF

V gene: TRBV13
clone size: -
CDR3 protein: CASSSRSVNTIYF

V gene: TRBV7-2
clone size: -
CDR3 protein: CASSSTLAEVSYGYTF

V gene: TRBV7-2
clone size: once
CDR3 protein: CASKWSNEQFF

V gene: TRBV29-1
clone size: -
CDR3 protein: CSAGGSPREQYF

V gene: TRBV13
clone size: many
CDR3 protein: CASSDSRGTQPQHF

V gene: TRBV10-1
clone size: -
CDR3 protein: CASGGTGEKLFF

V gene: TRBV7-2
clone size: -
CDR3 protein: CASSPRGAPRAFF

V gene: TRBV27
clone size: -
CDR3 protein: CASRKREGDTGELFF

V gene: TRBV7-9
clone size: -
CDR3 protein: CASSVTPGRLNTEAFF

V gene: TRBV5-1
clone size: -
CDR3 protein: CASSSERTSGYNEQFF

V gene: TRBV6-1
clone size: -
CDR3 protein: CASSEGGTVSNEQFF

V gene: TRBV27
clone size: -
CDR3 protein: CASSYSDLYEQYF

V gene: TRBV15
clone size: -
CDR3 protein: CATSRDRPYEQYF

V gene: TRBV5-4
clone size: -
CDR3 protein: CASSSGTRGNEQFF

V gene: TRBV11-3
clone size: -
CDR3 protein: CASSSGLAGGTDTQYF